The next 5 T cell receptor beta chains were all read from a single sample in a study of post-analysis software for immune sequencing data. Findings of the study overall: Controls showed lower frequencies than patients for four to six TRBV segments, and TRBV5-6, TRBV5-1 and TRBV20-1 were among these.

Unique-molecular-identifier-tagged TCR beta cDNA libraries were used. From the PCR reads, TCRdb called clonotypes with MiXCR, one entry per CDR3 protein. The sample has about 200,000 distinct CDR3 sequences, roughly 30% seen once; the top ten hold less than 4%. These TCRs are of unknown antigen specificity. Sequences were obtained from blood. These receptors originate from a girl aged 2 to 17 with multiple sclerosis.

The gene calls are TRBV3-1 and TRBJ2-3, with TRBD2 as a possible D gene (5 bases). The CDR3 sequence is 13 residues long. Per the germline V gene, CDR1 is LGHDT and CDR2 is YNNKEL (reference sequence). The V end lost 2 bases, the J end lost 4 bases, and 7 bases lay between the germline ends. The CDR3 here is CASSQPGADTQYF. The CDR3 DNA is TGTGCCAGCAGCCAACCCGGGGCAGATACGCAGTATTTT.

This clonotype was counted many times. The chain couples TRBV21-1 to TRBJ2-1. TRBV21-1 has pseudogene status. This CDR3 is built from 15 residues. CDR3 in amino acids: CASSKSSRKYNEQFF. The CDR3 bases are TGTGCCAGCAGCAAATCCTCGCGGAAGTACAATGAGCAGTTCTTC.

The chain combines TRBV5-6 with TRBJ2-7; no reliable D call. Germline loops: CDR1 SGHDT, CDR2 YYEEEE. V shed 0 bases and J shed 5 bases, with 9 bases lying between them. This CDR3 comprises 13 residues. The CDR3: CASSLGYYNEQYF. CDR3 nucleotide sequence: TGTGCCAGCAGCTTGGGGTACTACAACGAGCAGTACTTC.

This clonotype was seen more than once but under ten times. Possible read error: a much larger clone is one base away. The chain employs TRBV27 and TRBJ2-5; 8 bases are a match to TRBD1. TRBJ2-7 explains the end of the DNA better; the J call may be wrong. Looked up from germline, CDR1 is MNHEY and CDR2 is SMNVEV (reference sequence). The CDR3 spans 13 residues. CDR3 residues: CASRMDRAYEQYF. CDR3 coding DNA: TGTGCCAGCAGGATGGACAGGGCTTACGAGCAGTACTTC.

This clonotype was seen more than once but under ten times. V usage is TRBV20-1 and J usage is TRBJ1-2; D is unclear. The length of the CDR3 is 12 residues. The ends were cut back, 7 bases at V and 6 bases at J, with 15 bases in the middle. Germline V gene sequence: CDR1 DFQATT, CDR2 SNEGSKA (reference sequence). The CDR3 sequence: CSVSAGTNGYTF. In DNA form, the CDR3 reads TGCAGTGTTAGTGCCGGAACAAATGGCTACACCTTC.